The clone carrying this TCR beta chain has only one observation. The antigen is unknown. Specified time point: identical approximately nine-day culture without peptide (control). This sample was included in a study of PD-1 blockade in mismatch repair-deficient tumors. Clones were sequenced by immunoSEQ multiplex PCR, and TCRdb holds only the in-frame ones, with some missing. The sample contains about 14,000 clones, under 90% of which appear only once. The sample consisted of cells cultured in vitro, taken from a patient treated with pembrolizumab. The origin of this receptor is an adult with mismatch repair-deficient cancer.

CDR3 sequence: CASSYSPGPYEQYF. The CDR3 bases are TGTGCCAGCAGTTACTCCCCAGGACCCTACGAGCAGTACTTC. This chain links TRBV6-5 with TRBJ2-7; D gene unclear. CDR3 length equals 14 residues. In germline, CDR1 is MNHEY, CDR2 SVGAGI. V was trimmed by 0 bases and J by 2 bases, leaving 8 bases between them.